The text below deals with one T cell receptor beta chain. The antigen is unknown. From germline, CDR1 is SQVTM and CDR2 ANQGSEA. This CDR3 comprises 15 residues. The ends lost 6 bases at V and 0 bases at J; junction bases unmatched: 8. This sample is drawn from a study of post-analysis software for immune sequencing data. TCR beta cDNA libraries had unique molecular identifiers. Each CDR3 protein is one row after TCRdb ran MiXCR on the PCR reads. Among 430,000 or so distinct CDR3 sequences, about 40% were seen once, and the ten largest hold 6% to 9%. Whole-study findings and limits: Controls had significantly higher normalized Chao1 diversity than multiple sclerosis patients. Patients used about 5 TRBV segments, including TRBV5-6, TRBV5-1 and TRBV20-1, more often than controls.

This chain links TRBV29-1 with TRBJ2-1; 7 bases map to TRBD1. The material sequenced was blood. The receptor was isolated from a girl between 2 and 10 years old with multiple sclerosis. This chain's CDR3 is CSVLSGTASYNEQFF. The CDR3 nucleotides are TGCAGCGTCCTCTCCGGGACAGCCTCCTACAATGAGCAGTTCTTC.